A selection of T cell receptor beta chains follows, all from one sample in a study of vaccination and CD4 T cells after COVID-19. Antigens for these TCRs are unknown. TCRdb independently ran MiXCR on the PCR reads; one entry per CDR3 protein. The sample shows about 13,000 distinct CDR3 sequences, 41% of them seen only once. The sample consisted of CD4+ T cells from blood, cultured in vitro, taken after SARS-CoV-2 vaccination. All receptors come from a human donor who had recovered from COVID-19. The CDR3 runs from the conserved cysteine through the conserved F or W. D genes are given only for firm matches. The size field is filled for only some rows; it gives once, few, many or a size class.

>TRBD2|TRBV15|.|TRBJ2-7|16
TGTGCCACCAGCAGAGAAACGACTAGCGGGGTGCTTGAGCAGTACTTC
CATSRETTSGVLEQYF
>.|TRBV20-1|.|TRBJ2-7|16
TGCAGTGCTCGGCGGATCACTACGAAGGGTTCGGGGGAGCAGTACTTC
CSARRITTKGSGEQYF
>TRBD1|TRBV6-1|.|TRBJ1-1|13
TGTGCCAGCAGCAACAGGGGAGACACTGAAGCTTTCTTT
CASSNRGDTEAFF
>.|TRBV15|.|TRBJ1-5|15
TGTGCCACCAGCAGAGGTATGGCAGGGAATCAGCCCCAGCATTTT
CATSRGMAGNQPQHF
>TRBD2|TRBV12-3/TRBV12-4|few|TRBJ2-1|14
TGTGCCAGCAGGACTAGCGGTGCCTACAATGAGCAGTTCTTC
CASRTSGAYNEQFF
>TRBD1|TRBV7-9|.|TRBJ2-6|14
TGTGCCAGCAGCTCGGACAGGTCGGCCAACGTCCTGACTTTC
CASSSDRSANVLTF
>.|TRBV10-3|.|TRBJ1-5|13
TGTGCCATCAGTGAGTCACAGGGCCAGCCCCAGCATTTT
CAISESQGQPQHF
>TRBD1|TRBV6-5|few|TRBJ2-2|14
TGTGCCAGCAGGTACAGGGGTACGGCCGGGGAGCTGTTTTTT
CASRYRGTAGELFF
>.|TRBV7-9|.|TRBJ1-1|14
TGTGCCAGCAGCTTAGGAGGGGAGAGCACTGAAGCTTTCTTT
CASSLGGESTEAFF
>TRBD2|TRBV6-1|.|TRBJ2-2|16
TGTGCCAGCACAGCGGGGCGCAGTGCGAACACCGGGGAGCTGTTTTTT
CASTAGRSANTGELFF
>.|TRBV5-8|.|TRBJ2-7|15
TGTGCCAGCAGCCTCTCGGGACGCAGCCCCTACGAGCAGTACTTC
CASSLSGRSPYEQYF
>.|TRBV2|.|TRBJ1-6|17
TGTGCCAGCAGTGATATGAGGGTCACGAAGGAGAATTCACCCCTCCACTTT
CASSDMRVTKENSPLHF
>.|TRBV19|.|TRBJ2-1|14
TGTGCCAGTAGTTCCTTGAATTCCTACAATGAGCAGTTCTTC
CASSSLNSYNEQFF
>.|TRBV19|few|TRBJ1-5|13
TGTGCCAGTAGACAGGGATCGGGTCAGCCCCAGCATTTT
CASRQGSGQPQHF
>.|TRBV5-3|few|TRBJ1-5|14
TGTGCCAGAAGCTTGGTACCGGGGATACCGCCCCAGCATTTT
CARSLVPGIPPQHF